This TCR beta chain was captured in a study of blood T cell repertoires in COVID-19. As for the study in general: T cells, B-cell-depleted T cells, or PBMCs supplied cDNA or gDNA.

In the authors' workflow: Reference gene primer amplification gave estimated nucleated cell counts. TCRdb's table, derived via immunoSEQ multiplex PCR, lists solely in-frame clones and lacks some. V, J and clone size were drawn from that table, and D and trimming were deduced from the DNA. In the table there are roughly 120,000 clones, 75% to 90% of which are singletons. The germline V gene has CDR1 SGHRS and CDR2 YFSETQ. The CDR3 runs to 12 residues. Regarding this clone: The junction departs from germline at one end; a sequencing error may be responsible.

The source is a man in his 70s with acute or convalescent COVID-19. The sequencing input was peripheral blood. The rearrangement uses TRBV5-1 and TRBJ1-1; TRBD1 matches 8 bases. The CDR3 DNA is TGCGCCAGCAGCTTGGGGGGACAGGAATCGAAATTT. This sequence encodes CASSLGGQESKF. Together with reference TRBV5-1 and TRBJ1-1, the CDR3 gives the full variable domain: KAGVTQTPRYLIKTRGQQVTLSCSPISGHRSVSWYQQTPGQGLQFLFEYFSETQRNKGNFPGRFSGRQFSNSRSEMNVSTLELGDSALYLCASSLGGQESKFGQGTRLTVV.